The 32 T cell receptor beta chains given below trace back to one sample, sequenced in a study of shared clonotypes between healthy human individuals. Repertoires were generated with immunoSEQ multiplex PCR, while TCRdb's copy carries only in-frame clones and drops some. The profile shows some 500,000 clones, approximately 94% of them singletons. Sample: naive CD4+ T cells sorted from blood. Subset meaning: CD45RA+ positively selected. Receptors originate from a woman aged 30 to 39 in good health.

This CDR3 reads CASSYSSGSSYEQYF. The CDR3 region has the DNA TGTGCCAGCAGCTATTCGAGCGGAAGCTCCTACGAGCAGTACTTC. The chain is built from TRBV11-3 and TRBJ2-5; a weak D match, TRBD2 (5 bases). The DNA end favors TRBJ2-7, so the J call may be wrong. Germline loops: CDR1 SGHNT, CDR2 YENEEA. This CDR3 contains 15 residues.

The rearrangement links TRBV10-3 to TRBJ1-1; the D gene is possibly TRBD1 (6 bases). The ends were cut back, 0 bases at V and 2 bases at J, with 13 bases in the middle. Germline CDR1 ENHRY, CDR2 SYGVKD. The CDR3 contains 16 residues. In DNA, the CDR3 is TGTGCCATCAGTGAGTCAACTTGGGGGGGCAACACTGAAGCTTTCTTT. Amino acid sequence: CAISESTWGGNTEAFF.

The DNA of the CDR3 is TGTGCCAGCAAATCTAGCGCCACCACAGATACGCAGTATTTT. This codes for CASKSSATTDTQYF. This rearrangement joins TRBV27 to TRBJ2-3, with D maybe TRBD2 (6 bases). V dropped 7 bases and J dropped 2 bases, with 13 bases sitting between them. This CDR3 has 14 residues. CDR1 and CDR2 (germline): MNHEY, SMNVEV (reference sequence).

This clone has only a few counts. This sequence joins TRBV6-5 and TRBJ2-2; D is uncertain. CDR1 is MNHEY, CDR2 SVGAGI, per germline. This CDR3 comprises 12 residues. The V end lost 4 bases, the J end lost 6 bases, and 6 bases lay between the germline ends. CDR3 coding DNA: TGTGCCAGCAGTTTAGCATCCGGGGAGCTGTTTTTT. Translating gives CASSLASGELFF.

The rearrangement links TRBV5-1 to TRBJ2-7, with 8 bases aligning to TRBD1. Germline V CDR1 and CDR2: SGHRS, YFSETQ. The CDR3 covers 16 residues. V shed 2 bases, J shed 6 bases, and the junction held 13 bases outside the gene matches. CDR3: CASSFPSTGGLSEQYF. CDR3 bases: TGCGCCAGCAGCTTCCCTTCAACAGGGGGGTTATCCGAGCAGTACTTC.

The chain employs TRBV14 and TRBJ2-3; D is ambiguous. The ends were cut back, 1 base at V and 4 bases at J, with 9 bases in the middle. The CDR3 loop spans 14 amino acids. From germline, CDR1 is SGHDN and CDR2 FVKESK. The CDR3 is CASSQGGASDTQYF. The CDR3 nucleotides are TGTGCCAGCAGCCAAGGAGGAGCCTCAGATACGCAGTATTTT.

J is TRBJ2-5 and V is TRBV28, with 9 bases fitting TRBD1. Near its end, the DNA agrees better with TRBJ2-7, so the J call may be wrong. Germline loops: CDR1 MDHEN, CDR2 SYDVKM. The CDR3 extends over 14 amino acids. The CDR3 DNA follows: TGTGCCAGCAACCTCAGACAGGGGGGCTACGAGCAGTACTTC. Protein: CASNLRQGGYEQYF.

V and J are TRBV6-5 and TRBJ1-5; 7 bases match TRBD1. CDR1 is MNHEY and CDR2 is SVGAGI in the germline V gene. The CDR3 runs to 15 residues. V lost 6 bases, J lost 0 bases, and 5 bases stayed unmatched. Here the CDR3 DNA reads TGTGCCAGCAGACGCGGGACAGATAGCAATCAGCCCCAGCATTTT. Translating gives CASRRGTDSNQPQHF.

The rearrangement uses TRBV5-8 and TRBJ2-3; D is perhaps TRBD2 (5 bases). The CDR3 covers 13 residues. Germline V gene data show CDR1 as SGHTS and CDR2 as YDEGEE. Trimming left V 4 bases short and J 6 bases short, with 12 bases between. The CDR3 here is CASSGGSRDTQYF. For the CDR3, the DNA is TGTGCCAGCAGCGGAGGCTCCCGCGATACGCAGTATTTT.

The chain uses TRBV7-8 and TRBJ2-1, with TRBD2 matching 8 bases. Losses at the gene ends were 0 bases for V and 7 bases for J; bases not matched to a gene: 11. CDR1 is SGHVS and CDR2 is FQNEAQ in the germline V gene. CDR3 size: 17 residues. For the CDR3, the DNA is TGTGCCAGCAGCTTAGCAAGACTAGCGCCCAGGGTAAATGAGCAGTTCTTC. It codes for CASSLARLAPRVNEQFF.

The chain employs TRBV6-6 and TRBJ2-3; D gene ambiguous. CDR3 length: 13 residues. V was trimmed by 4 bases and J by 2 bases, leaving 7 bases between them. CDR1 is MNHNY, CDR2 SVGAGI, per germline (reference sequence). CDR3 region: CASSSWTTDTQYF. The CDR3 DNA is TGTGCCAGCAGTTCCTGGACCACAGATACGCAGTATTTT.

In nucleotides, the CDR3 is TGTGCCAGCAGTCCTCTGGGACACCAAAACTATGGCTACACCTTC. Protein product: CASSPLGHQNYGYTF. The V call is TRBV28, the J call TRBJ1-2; D may be TRBD1 (6 bases). The V end was cut by 5 bases, the J end by 2 bases, with 15 bases between. CDR1 and CDR2 (germline): MDHEN, SYDVKM. This CDR3 contains 15 residues.

The rearrangement uses TRBV5-8 and TRBJ1-5; no reliable D call. V lost 0 bases to trimming and J lost 2 bases, with 18 bases between them. The CDR3 length is 18 residues. Germline values: CDR1 SGHTS, CDR2 YDEGEE. The CDR3 loop is CASSLVSLWGSRNQPQHF. The CDR3 nucleotides are TGTGCCAGCAGCTTGGTCTCTCTCTGGGGTTCGCGCAATCAGCCCCAGCATTTT.

DNA of the CDR3: TGTGCCAGCAGCTTGGGTGGGGGAAACGGGTACGAGCAGTACTTC. Its protein product is CASSLGGGNGYEQYF. V is TRBV5-4 and J is TRBJ2-7; D may be TRBD1 or TRBD2 (5 bases each). Germline CDR1 is SGHNT and CDR2 is YYREEE (reference sequence). The CDR3 runs 15 residues. V gave up 0 bases and J gave up 4 bases, with 14 bases separating them.

V gene TRBV29-1 combines with J gene TRBJ2-7, with D unclear. This CDR3 is 12 amino acids long. Trimming left V 4 bases short and J 0 bases short, with 7 bases between. The germline V gene has CDR1 SQVTM and CDR2 ANQGSEA. The CDR3 nucleotides read TGCAGCGTTGCCTTGAGCTCCTACGAGCAGTACTTC. The encoded protein is CSVALSSYEQYF.

The gene calls are TRBV6-1 and TRBJ1-5, with D possibly TRBD1 on 5 matching bases. V lost 8 bases and J 9 bases, leaving 20 bases between the germline ends. Germline CDR1 MNHNS, CDR2 SASEGT. The CDR3 sequence is 14 residues long. This CDR3 reads CASAIQDLARPQHF. The DNA for the CDR3 is TGTGCCAGCGCGATACAGGATCTGGCGCGGCCCCAGCATTTT.

This clone has just a few counts. The gene calls are TRBV2 and TRBJ1-2; D call uncertain. The CDR3 runs 12 residues. The germline gives CDR1 SNHLY, CDR2 FYNNEI. The V end lost 4 bases, the J end lost 5 bases, and 8 bases lay between the germline ends. In DNA, the CDR3 is TGTGCCAGCAGTGGGGAACGATATGGCTACACCTTC. It codes for CASSGERYGYTF.

The chain joins TRBV5-6 to TRBJ2-7, with unresolved D. The CDR3 length is 14 residues. Germline V gives CDR1 SGHDT, CDR2 YYEEEE. Trimming took 3 bases from V and 3 from J, leaving 13 bases between them. The CDR3 loop reads CASSSSGTDYEQYF. The CDR3 DNA is TGTGCCAGCAGCTCCTCCGGAACGGACTACGAGCAGTACTTC.

The rearrangement links TRBV7-6 to TRBJ2-2; 10 positions match TRBD1. V shed 5 bases and J 0 bases; nucleotides not matched to a gene: 0. This CDR3 comprises 15 residues. Germline V gene sequence: CDR1 SGHVS, CDR2 FNYEAQ. Here the CDR3 DNA reads TGTGCCAGCAGCGGACAGGGGGCGAACACCGGGGAGCTGTTTTTT. Translated: CASSGQGANTGELFF.

The rearrangement links TRBV7-9 to TRBJ2-1; perhaps D is TRBD1 or TRBD2 (5 bases each). Germline V gene lookup returns CDR1 SEHNR and CDR2 FQNEAQ (reference sequence). This CDR3 region has 15 residues. The ends were cut back, 7 bases at V and 5 bases at J, with 18 bases in the middle. CDR3 amino acids: CASTPGQVINNEQFF. As DNA, the CDR3 is TGTGCCAGCACCCCGGGGCAGGTAATCAACAATGAGCAGTTCTTC.

This chain joins TRBV10-3 and TRBJ2-3, with TRBD2 matching over 10 bases. The CDR3 has 15 residues. J gave up 3 bases and V 8 bases, and 8 bases lay outside the gene matches. From germline, CDR1 is ENHRY and CDR2 SYGVKD. CDR3 sequence reads: CAIQRGGRETDTQYF. CDR3 DNA: TGTGCCATCCAGCGGGGGGGGAGAGAAACAGATACGCAGTATTTT.

For this clone: One junction end disagrees with the germline gene, perhaps due to a read error. The chain links TRBV10-3 to TRBJ2-3; 12 bases match TRBD2. Germline-derived CDR1 and CDR2 are ENHRY and SYGVKD. The CDR3 covers 16 residues. The DNA of the CDR3 is TGTGTCATCAGTCAAACTAGCGGGAGGAGCTCGGATACGCAGTATTTT. Residues: CVISQTSGRSSDTQYF.

The chain uses TRBV6-6 and TRBJ2-7; 9 bases line up with TRBD2. The CDR3 sequence is 15 residues long. The V gene end was trimmed by 3 bases and the J gene end by 4 bases; junction bases not matched to a gene: 7. Germline loops: CDR1 MNHNY, CDR2 SVGAGI (reference sequence). The CDR3 DNA is TGTGCCAGCAGTTATTATAGCGGGAGTAAGTACGAGCAGTACTTC. This translates into CASSYYSGSKYEQYF.

Here the CDR3 DNA reads TGTGCCAGTAGTGCGCCGGGACAGGGGCTGGGGGAGCAGTACTTC. Protein product: CASSAPGQGLGEQYF. The chain employs TRBV19 and TRBJ2-7; TRBD1 matches at 10 bases. After removal of 5 bases from V and 7 bases from J, the junction contained 11 bases not matched to a gene. The CDR3 sequence is 15 residues long. In germline, CDR1 is LNHDA, CDR2 SQIVND (reference sequence).

The J gene is TRBJ2-7, the V gene TRBV28; 9 nucleotides align to TRBD2. CDR1 MDHEN and CDR2 SYDVKM come from the germline V gene. This CDR3 is 16 amino acids long. V was clipped by 5 bases and J by 2 bases; unmatched bases: 10. CDR3 sequence: CASSRLGGRATYEQYF. DNA for the CDR3: TGTGCCAGCAGTCGCCTGGGCGGGAGGGCCACCTACGAGCAGTACTTC. The whole variable domain, filled in from reference TRBV28 and TRBJ2-7, reads DVKVTQSSRYLVKRTGEKVFLECVQDMDHENMFWYRQDPGLGLRLIYFSYDVKMKEKGDIPEGYSVSREKKERFSLILESASTNQTSMYLCASSRLGGRATYEQYFGPGTRLTVT.

As DNA, the CDR3 is TGTGCCAGCAGTGGCCGGGACAGCCTTTACTCACCCCTCCACTTT. Protein sequence: CASSGRDSLYSPLHF. The chain uses TRBV25-1 and TRBJ1-6; 7 positions match TRBD1. Looked up from germline, CDR1 is MGHDK and CDR2 is SYGVNS. This CDR3 contains 15 residues. Trimming cost V 4 bases and J 10 bases; bases outside gene matches: 10.

In DNA form, the CDR3 reads TGTGCCAGTAGACGGACAGGGGAAAGCACTGAAGCTTTCTTT. Protein: CASRRTGESTEAFF. The genes are TRBV19 and TRBJ1-1; 9 positions agree with TRBD1. From germline, CDR1 is LNHDA and CDR2 SQIVND (reference sequence). The trim removed 6 bases at V and 4 bases at J, leaving 6 bases unmatched. The CDR3 extends over 14 amino acids.

The CDR3 loop is CASSGSGHRSSYNEQFF. For the CDR3, the DNA is TGTGCCAGCAGTGGGTCGGGACACCGAAGCTCCTACAATGAGCAGTTCTTC. This chain uses TRBV2 with TRBJ2-1; D is perhaps TRBD1 (6 bases). The CDR3 is 17 amino acids. Germline CDR1 SNHLY, CDR2 FYNNEI. V was shortened by 4 bases and J by 0 bases, with 16 bases between the two germline ends.

This chain joins TRBV23-1 and TRBJ2-4, with D unresolved. TRBV23-1 is an open reading frame, and its role is uncertain. There are 18 residues in the CDR3. V lost 2 bases and J lost 0, with 17 bases in between. The CDR3 coding sequence is TGCGCCAGCAGTCAAGGGCCGGGCCAGAAACTAGCCAAAAACATTCAGTACTTC. This sequence encodes CASSQGPGQKLAKNIQYF.

The V gene is TRBV10-3, the J gene TRBJ1-5; 8 bases line up with TRBD1. With 0 bases clipped from V and 5 bases from J, the junction kept 3 bases outside the gene matches. The germline gives CDR1 ENHRY, CDR2 SYGVKD. The CDR3 covers 15 residues. The CDR3 here is CAISESTTGDQPQHF. CDR3 in DNA: TGTGCCATCAGTGAGTCGACGACAGGGGATCAGCCCCAGCATTTT.

This clone was seen just once. The CDR3 reads CASSPGQWGPNYGYTF. The CDR3 DNA reads TGCGCCAGCAGCCCGGGACAGTGGGGACCAAACTATGGCTACACCTTC. This chain joins TRBV5-1 and TRBJ1-2; 7 nucleotides agree with TRBD1. V trimming: 4 bases; J trimming: 2 bases; junction bases outside the gene matches: 11. CDR3 length: 16 amino acids. Germline V CDR1 and CDR2: SGHRS, YFSETQ.

The gene calls are TRBV18 and TRBJ2-1, with D possibly TRBD1 on 6 matching bases. CDR1 and CDR2 from the germline V gene are KGHSH and LQKENI. The CDR3 extends over 14 amino acids. With 3 bases removed from V and 8 bases from J, the gap between germline ends came to 14 bases. CDR3 protein: CASSPSQGEHEQFF. The CDR3 DNA follows: TGTGCCAGCTCACCGTCACAGGGTGAGCATGAGCAGTTCTTC.